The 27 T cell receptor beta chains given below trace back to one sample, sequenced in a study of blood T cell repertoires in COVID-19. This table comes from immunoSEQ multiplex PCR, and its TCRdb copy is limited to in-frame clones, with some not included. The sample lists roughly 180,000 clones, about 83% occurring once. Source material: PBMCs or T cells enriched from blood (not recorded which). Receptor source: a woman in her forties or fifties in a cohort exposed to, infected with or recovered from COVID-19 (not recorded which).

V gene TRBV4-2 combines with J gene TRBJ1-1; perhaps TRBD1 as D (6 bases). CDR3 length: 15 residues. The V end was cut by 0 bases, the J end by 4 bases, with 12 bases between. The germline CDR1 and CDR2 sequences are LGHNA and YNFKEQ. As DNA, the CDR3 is TGTGCCAGCAGCCAAGATCAACAGGGAAGCACTGAAGCTTTCTTT. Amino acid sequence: CASSQDQQGSTEAFF.

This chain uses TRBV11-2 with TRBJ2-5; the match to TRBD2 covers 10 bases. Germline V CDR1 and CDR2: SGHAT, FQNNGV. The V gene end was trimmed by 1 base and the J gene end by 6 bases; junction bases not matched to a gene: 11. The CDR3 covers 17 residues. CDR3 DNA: TGTGCCAGCAGCTTAGTCCACGGAGCGGGAGGGCCTCAGACCCAGTACTTC. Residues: CASSLVHGAGGPQTQYF.

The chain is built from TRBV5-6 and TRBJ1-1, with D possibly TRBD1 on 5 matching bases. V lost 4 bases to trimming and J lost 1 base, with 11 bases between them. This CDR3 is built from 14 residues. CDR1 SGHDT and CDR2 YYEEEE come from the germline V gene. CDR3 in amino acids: CASSPDTRNTEAFF. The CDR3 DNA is TGTGCCAGCAGCCCGGACACCCGGAACACTGAAGCTTTCTTT.

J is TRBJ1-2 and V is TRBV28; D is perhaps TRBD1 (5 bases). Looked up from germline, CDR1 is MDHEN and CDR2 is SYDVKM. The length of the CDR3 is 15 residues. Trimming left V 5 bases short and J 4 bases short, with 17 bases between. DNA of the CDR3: TGTGCCAGCAGTCCCTCGGAGGGGTGGGGCTATGGCTACACCTTC. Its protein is CASSPSEGWGYGYTF.

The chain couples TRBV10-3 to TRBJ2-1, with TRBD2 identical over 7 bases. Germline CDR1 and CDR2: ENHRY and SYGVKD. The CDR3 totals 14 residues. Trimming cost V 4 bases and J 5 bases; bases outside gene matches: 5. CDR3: CAISVGGTNNEQFF. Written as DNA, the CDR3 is TGTGCCATCAGTGTCGGGGGGACTAACAATGAGCAGTTCTTC.

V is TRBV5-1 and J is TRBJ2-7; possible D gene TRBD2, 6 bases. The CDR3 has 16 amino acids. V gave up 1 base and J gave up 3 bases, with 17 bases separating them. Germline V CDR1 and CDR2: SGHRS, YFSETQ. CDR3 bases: TGCGCCAGCAGCTTGTCGGTCGGGCAGGGACTCTACGAGCAGTACTTC. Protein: CASSLSVGQGLYEQYF.

The CDR3 sequence is CASSIAGANGELFF. The CDR3 nucleotides read TGTGCCAGTAGTATTGCGGGAGCTAACGGGGAGCTGTTTTTT. The chain recombines TRBV19 with TRBJ2-2; 7 bases match TRBD2. CDR1 is LNHDA, CDR2 SQIVND, per germline (reference sequence). The junction had 5 bases not matched to a gene; V was cut back by 3 bases and J by 7 bases. The CDR3 is made up of 14 amino acids.

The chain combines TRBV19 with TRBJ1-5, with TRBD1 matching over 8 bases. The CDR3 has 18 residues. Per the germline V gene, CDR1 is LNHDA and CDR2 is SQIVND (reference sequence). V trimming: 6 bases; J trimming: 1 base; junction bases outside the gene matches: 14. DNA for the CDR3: TGTGCCAGTAGCGGAACTTCCGGACAGGGCGGGAGCAATCAGCCCCAGCATTTT. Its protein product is CASSGTSGQGGSNQPQHF. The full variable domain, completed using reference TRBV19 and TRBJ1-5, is DGGITQSPKYLFRKEGQNVTLSCEQNLNHDAMYWYRQDPGQGLRLIYYSQIVNDFQKGDIAEGYSVSREKKESFPLTVTSAQKNPTAFYLCASSGTSGQGGSNQPQHFGDGTRLSIL.

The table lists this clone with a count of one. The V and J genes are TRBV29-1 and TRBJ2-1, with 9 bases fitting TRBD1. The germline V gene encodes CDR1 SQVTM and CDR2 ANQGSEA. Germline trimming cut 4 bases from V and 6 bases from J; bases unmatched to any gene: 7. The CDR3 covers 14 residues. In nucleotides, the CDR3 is TGCAGCGTTGGGCCGACGGGACAGGGCAATGAGCAGTTCTTC. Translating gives CSVGPTGQGNEQFF.

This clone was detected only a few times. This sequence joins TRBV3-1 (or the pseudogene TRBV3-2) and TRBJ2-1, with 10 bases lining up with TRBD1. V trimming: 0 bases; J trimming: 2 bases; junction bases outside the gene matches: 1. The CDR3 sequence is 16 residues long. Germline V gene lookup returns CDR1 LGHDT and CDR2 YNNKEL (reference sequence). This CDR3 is CASSQDGTGAYNEQFF. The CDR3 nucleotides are TGTGCCAGCAGCCAAGATGGGACAGGGGCCTACAATGAGCAGTTCTTC.

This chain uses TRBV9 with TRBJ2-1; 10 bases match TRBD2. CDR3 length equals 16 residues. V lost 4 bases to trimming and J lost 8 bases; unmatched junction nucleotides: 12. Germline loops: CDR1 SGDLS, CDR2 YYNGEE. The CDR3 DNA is TGTGCCAGCAGCTCCCGGGGGCTAGCGGGAGTAGATGAGCAGTTCTTC. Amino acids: CASSSRGLAGVDEQFF.

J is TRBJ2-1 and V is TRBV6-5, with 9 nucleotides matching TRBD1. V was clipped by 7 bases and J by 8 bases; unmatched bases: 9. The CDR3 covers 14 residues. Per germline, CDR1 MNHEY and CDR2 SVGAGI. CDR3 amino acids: CASNTGTGIYEQFF. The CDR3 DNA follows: TGTGCCAGCAATACCGGGACAGGGATCTATGAGCAGTTCTTC.

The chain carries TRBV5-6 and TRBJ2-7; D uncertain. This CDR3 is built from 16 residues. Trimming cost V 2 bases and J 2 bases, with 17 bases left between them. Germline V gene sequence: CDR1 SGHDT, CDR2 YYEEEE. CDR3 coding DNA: TGTGCCAGCAGCTTCGGCGGTTGGATGCGCCCCTACGAGCAGTACTTC. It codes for CASSFGGWMRPYEQYF.

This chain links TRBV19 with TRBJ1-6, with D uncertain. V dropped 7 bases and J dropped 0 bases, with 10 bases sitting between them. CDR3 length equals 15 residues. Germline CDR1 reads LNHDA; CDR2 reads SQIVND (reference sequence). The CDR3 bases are TGTGCCAGTAACGCCCCCAGCTCCTATAATTCACCCCTCCACTTT. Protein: CASNAPSSYNSPLHF.

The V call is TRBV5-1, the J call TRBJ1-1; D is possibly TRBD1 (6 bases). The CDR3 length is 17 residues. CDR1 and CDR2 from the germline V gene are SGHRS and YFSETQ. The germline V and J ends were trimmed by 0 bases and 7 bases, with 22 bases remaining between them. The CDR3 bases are TGCGCCAGCAGCTTGGGCCTAAAGGGACACCCGGCGGATGAAGCTTTCTTT. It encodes CASSLGLKGHPADEAFF.

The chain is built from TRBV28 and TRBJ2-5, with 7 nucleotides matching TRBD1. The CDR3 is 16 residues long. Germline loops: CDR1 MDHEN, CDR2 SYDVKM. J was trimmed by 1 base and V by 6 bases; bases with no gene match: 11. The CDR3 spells CASRDLGTVGQETQYF. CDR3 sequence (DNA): TGTGCCAGCAGGGATCTCGGGACAGTTGGCCAAGAGACCCAGTACTTC. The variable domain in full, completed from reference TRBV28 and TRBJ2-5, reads DVKVTQSSRYLVKRTGEKVFLECVQDMDHENMFWYRQDPGLGLRLIYFSYDVKMKEKGDIPEGYSVSREKKERFSLILESASTNQTSMYLCASRDLGTVGQETQYFGPGTRLLVL.

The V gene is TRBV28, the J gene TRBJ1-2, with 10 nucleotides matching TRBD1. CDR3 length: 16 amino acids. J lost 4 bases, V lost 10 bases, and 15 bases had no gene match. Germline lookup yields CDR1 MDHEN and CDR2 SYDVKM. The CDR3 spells CATPADGTGAFYGYTF. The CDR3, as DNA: TGTGCCACCCCGGCCGACGGGACAGGGGCCTTCTATGGCTACACCTTC.

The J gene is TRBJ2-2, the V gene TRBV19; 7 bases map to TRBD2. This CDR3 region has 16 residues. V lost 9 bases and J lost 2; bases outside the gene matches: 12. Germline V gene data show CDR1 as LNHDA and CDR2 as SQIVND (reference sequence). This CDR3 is CASNHRSGGNTGELFF. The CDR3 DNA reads TGTGCCAGCAACCACCGGTCGGGGGGAAACACCGGGGAGCTGTTTTTT.

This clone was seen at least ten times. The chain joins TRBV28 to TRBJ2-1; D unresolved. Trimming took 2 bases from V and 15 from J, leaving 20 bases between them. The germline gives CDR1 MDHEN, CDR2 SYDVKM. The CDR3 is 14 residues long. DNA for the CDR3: TGTGCCAGCAGTTTAGGTTCCCCGAGCTCCTTGCCGTTCTTC. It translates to CASSLGSPSSLPFF.

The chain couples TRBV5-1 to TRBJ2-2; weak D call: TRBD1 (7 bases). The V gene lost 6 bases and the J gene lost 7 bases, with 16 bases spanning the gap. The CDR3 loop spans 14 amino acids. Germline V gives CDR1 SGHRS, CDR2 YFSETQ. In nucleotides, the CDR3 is TGCGCCAGCAAGCAGGGGGGCCTTCGCGGGGAGCTGTTTTTT. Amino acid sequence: CASKQGGLRGELFF.

In DNA, the CDR3 is TGTGCCAGCACCACGGGGGGGGTAGGCTATGGCTACACCTTC. It specifies CASTTGGVGYGYTF. The gene calls are TRBV5-4 and TRBJ1-2, with D possibly TRBD1 on 5 matching bases. The germline V gene encodes CDR1 SGHNT and CDR2 YYREEE (reference sequence). The V end was cut by 6 bases, the J end by 4 bases, with 16 bases between. The CDR3 sequence is 14 residues long.

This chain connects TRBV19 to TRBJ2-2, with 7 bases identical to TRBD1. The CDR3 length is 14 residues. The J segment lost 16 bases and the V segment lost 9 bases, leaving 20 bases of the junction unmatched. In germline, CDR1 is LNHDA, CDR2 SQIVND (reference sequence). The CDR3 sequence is CASGKPGTDFFQFF. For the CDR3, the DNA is TGTGCCAGCGGCAAACCCGGGACAGACTTTTTTCAGTTTTTT.

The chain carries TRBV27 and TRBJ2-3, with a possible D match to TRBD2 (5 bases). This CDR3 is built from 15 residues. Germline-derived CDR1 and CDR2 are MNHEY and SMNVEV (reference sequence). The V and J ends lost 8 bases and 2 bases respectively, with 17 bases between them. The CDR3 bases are TGTGCCAGCTCCTTAAGGGCCGGGGTCACAGATACGCAGTATTTT. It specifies CASSLRAGVTDTQYF.

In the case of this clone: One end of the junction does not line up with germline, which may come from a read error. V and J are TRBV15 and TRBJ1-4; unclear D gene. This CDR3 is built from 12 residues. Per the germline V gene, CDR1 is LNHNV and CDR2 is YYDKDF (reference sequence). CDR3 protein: CATRSLSEKLFF. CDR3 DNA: TGTGCCACCCGCAGTTTGAGTGAAAAACTGTTTTTT.

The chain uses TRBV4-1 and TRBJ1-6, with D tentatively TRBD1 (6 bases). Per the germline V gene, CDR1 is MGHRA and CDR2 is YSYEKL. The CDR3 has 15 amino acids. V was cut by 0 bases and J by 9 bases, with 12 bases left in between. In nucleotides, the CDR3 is TGCGCCAGCAGCCAAGAGGCCAGGGGTAGTTCACCCCTCCACTTT. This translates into CASSQEARGSSPLHF.

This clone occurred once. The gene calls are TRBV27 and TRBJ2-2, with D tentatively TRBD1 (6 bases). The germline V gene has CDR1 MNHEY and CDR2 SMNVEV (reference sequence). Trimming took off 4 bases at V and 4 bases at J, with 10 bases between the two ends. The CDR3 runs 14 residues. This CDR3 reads CASSYRVATGELFF. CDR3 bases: TGTGCCAGCAGTTACAGGGTAGCCACCGGGGAGCTGTTTTTT.

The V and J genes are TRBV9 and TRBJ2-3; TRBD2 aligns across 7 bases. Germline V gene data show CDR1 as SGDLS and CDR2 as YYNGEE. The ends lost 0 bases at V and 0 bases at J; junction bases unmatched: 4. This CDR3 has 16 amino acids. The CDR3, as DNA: TGTGCCAGCAGCGTAGTGAGCGGGGCGAGCACAGATACGCAGTATTTT. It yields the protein CASSVVSGASTDTQYF.